This T cell receptor beta chain derives from a study of shared clonotypes between healthy human individuals. Study context: Donors consisted of two women and a few men between 18 and 49.

As concerns this clone: At the DNA level, this CDR3 is encoded by other sequences in the same sample as well.

For unsorted PBMC, 300 ng DNA per replicate equaled tens of thousands of T cell genomes. Generated by immunoSEQ multiplex PCR, the TCRdb table keeps only in-frame clones and is missing some. The table records about 480,000 clones, 75% to 80% of them present only once. Nashville, Tennessee was home to all donors, each a Caucasian adult. The CDR3 has 15 amino acids. With 0 bases removed from V and 2 bases from J, the gap between germline ends came to 11 bases. CDR1 and CDR2 (germline): SGDLS, YYNGEE. The origin of this receptor is a middle-aged woman in good health. Some clones in this sample may be carry-over from other donors' samples. Input material: PBMCs. The V and J genes are TRBV9 and TRBJ1-1; perhaps TRBD1 as D (6 bases). This CDR3 reads CASSVGQGRNTEAFF. CDR3 nucleotide sequence: TGTGCCAGCAGCGTAGGTCAGGGGCGAAACACTGAAGCTTTCTTT.